The 5 T cell receptor beta chains given below trace back to one sample, sequenced in a study of shared clonotypes between healthy human individuals. Libraries were prepared by immunoSEQ multiplex PCR; TCRdb keeps only in-frame clonotypes and omits some of them. The sample includes approximately 840,000 clones, just over 95% of them seen just once. CD45RO-negative CD8 cells positively selected for CCR7 made up the naive population, which excluded terminally differentiated effector memory CD45RA+ cells. The specimen sequenced was naive CD8+ T cells sorted from blood. The origin of the receptors is a man under 40 in good health.

The chain employs TRBV5-1 and TRBJ2-1; maybe TRBD2 (5 bases). The V end was cut by 4 bases, the J end by 0 bases, with 14 bases between. CDR3 size: 16 residues. Germline V lookup: CDR1 SGHRS, CDR2 YFSETQ. CDR3: CASSPDSRSSYNEQFF. For the CDR3, the DNA is TGCGCCAGCAGCCCGGACTCACGGAGCTCCTACAATGAGCAGTTCTTC. The full variable domain, rest sourced from reference TRBV5-1 and TRBJ2-1, is KAGVTQTPRYLIKTRGQQVTLSCSPISGHRSVSWYQQTPGQGLQFLFEYFSETQRNKGNFPGRFSGRQFSNSRSEMNVSTLELGDSALYLCASSPDSRSSYNEQFFGPGTRLTVL.

Concerning this clone: This CDR3 is also generated by other DNA sequences in the sample. CDR3 amino acids: CASRQGAYEQYF. CDR3 nucleotide sequence: TGTGCCAGCAGGCAGGGGGCCTACGAGCAGTACTTC. The V call is TRBV2, the J call TRBJ2-7; 7 bases are shared with TRBD1. Germline CDR1 is SNHLY and CDR2 is FYNNEI. Trimming took 6 bases from V and 2 from J; bases not matched to a gene: 1. The CDR3 has 12 amino acids.

The V gene is TRBV11-2, the J gene TRBJ2-1; 10 bases agree with TRBD2. The length of the CDR3 is 15 residues. J lost 2 bases, V lost 3 bases, and 1 base had no gene match. The germline V gene has CDR1 SGHAT and CDR2 FQNNGV. CDR3 bases: TGTGCCAGCAGCTTTAGCGGGAGGCCCTACAATGAGCAGTTCTTC. Translating it yields CASSFSGRPYNEQFF.

V gene TRBV10-2 combines with J gene TRBJ1-1; the D gene is possibly TRBD1 (6 bases). Germline V gives CDR1 WSHSY, CDR2 SAAADI. V was pared by 4 bases and J by 1 base, with 10 bases between. The CDR3 is 14 amino acids. The CDR3 DNA is TGCGCCAGCAGTGTCTTGGACAGGAACACTGAAGCTTTCTTT. It translates to CASSVLDRNTEAFF.

CDR3 region: CASSLFRPVNTEAFF. DNA of the CDR3: TGTGCCAGCAGTTTATTTCGGCCAGTGAACACTGAAGCTTTCTTT. This rearrangement joins TRBV27 to TRBJ1-1; no definite D call. V lost 1 base and J 0 bases, leaving 9 bases between the germline ends. This CDR3 contains 15 residues. The germline gives CDR1 MNHEY, CDR2 SMNVEV (reference sequence).